This T cell receptor (beta chain) is from a study of blood T cell repertoires in COVID-19. The cohort comprised adults aged roughly 18 to 90 years residing in 20 to 30 US areas. The study assigned cohorts using participant-reported clinical history. Trimming stripped 1 base from V and 8 bases from J, with 20 bases between. Looked up from germline, CDR1 is LNHDA and CDR2 is SQIVND (reference sequence). The CDR3 consists of 16 residues. The assay was immunoSEQ multiplex PCR, and TCRdb's table has in-frame clones only and misses some. The sample holds 270,000 or so clones, around nine tenths seen once. This chain uses TRBV19 with TRBJ1-1, with TRBD1 as a possible D gene (5 bases). This TCR came from a woman between 18 and 30 years old who had recovered from COVID-19. The specimen sequenced was PBMCs or T cells enriched from blood (not recorded which). For the CDR3, the DNA is TGTGCCAGTAGTATAGTCGCAGGCTCCATCGGGGGAGAAGCTTTCTTT. It is translated as CASSIVAGSIGGEAFF.